This T cell receptor (beta chain) was observed in a study of control samples from healthy donors and cancer patients. V dropped 5 bases and J dropped 0; count of bases not matched to a gene: 2. Germline V CDR1 and CDR2: MGHRA, YSYEKL. The length of the CDR3 is 14 residues. Clones were sequenced by immunoSEQ multiplex PCR, and TCRdb holds only the in-frame ones, with some missing. Here the sample spans fewer than 200,000 clones, over 85% being singletons. The chain has TRBV4-1 and TRBJ2-3; 7 bases fit TRBD2. This TCR came from a man aged 25-40 years in good health. Source material: blood. CDR3 protein: CASSNSGSTDTQYF. The DNA for the CDR3 is TGCGCCAGCAGCAATAGCGGGAGCACAGATACGCAGTATTTT.